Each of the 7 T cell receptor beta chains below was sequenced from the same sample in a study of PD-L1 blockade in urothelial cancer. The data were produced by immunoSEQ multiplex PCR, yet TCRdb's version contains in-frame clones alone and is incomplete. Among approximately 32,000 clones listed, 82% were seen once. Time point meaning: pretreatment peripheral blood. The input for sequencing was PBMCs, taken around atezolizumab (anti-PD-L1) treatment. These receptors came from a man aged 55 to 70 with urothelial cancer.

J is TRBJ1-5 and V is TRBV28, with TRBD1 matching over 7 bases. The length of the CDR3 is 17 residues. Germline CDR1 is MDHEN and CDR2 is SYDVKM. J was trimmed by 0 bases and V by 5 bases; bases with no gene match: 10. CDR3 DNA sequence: TGTGCCAGCAGTGAAGGACAGGAGTCTTATAGCAATCAGCCCCAGCATTTT. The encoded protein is CASSEGQESYSNQPQHF.

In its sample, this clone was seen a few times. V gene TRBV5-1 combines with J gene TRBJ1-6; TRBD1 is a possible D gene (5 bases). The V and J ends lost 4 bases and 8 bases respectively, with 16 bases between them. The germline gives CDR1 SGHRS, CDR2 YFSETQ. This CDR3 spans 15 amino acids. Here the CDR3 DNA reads TGCGCCAGCAGCACTGGACGGCCCAGGGATTCACCCCTCCACTTT. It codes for CASSTGRPRDSPLHF.

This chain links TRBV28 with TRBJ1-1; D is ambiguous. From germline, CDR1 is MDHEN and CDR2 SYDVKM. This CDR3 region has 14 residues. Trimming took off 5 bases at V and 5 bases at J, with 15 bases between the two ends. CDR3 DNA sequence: TGTGCCAGCAGTACCGGGCCGGGGAAAACTGAAGCTTTCTTT. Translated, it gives CASSTGPGKTEAFF.

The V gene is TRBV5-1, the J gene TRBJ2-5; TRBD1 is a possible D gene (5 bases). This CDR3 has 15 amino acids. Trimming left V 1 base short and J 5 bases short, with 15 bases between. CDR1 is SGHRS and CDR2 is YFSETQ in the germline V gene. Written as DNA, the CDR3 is TGCGCCAGCAGCTTGATTGGGGCCCTAGGGGAGACCCAGTACTTC. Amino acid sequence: CASSLIGALGETQYF. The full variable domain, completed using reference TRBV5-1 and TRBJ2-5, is KAGVTQTPRYLIKTRGQQVTLSCSPISGHRSVSWYQQTPGQGLQFLFEYFSETQRNKGNFPGRFSGRQFSNSRSEMNVSTLELGDSALYLCASSLIGALGETQYFGPGTRLLVL.

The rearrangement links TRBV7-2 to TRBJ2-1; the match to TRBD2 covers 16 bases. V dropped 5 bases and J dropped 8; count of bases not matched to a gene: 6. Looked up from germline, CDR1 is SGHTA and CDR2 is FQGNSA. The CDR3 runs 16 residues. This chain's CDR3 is CASSRGTSGGGDEQFF. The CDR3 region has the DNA TGTGCCAGCAGCCGAGGGACTAGCGGGGGGGGAGATGAGCAGTTCTTC.

DNA of the CDR3: TGTGCCAGCAGCTCCTGGACAGGGACTGTGACCCAGTACTTC. It specifies CASSSWTGTVTQYF. The chain employs TRBV14 and TRBJ2-5, with 8 positions matching TRBD1. The germline V gene encodes CDR1 SGHDN and CDR2 FVKESK. J was trimmed by 7 bases and V by 5 bases; bases with no gene match: 9. This CDR3 is 14 amino acids long.

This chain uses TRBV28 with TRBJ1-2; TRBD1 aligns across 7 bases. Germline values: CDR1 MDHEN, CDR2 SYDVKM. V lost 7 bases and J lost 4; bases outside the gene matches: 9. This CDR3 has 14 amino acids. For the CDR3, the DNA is TGTGCCAGCACCTGGACAGGCCCCTTCTATGGCTACACCTTC. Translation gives CASTWTGPFYGYTF.